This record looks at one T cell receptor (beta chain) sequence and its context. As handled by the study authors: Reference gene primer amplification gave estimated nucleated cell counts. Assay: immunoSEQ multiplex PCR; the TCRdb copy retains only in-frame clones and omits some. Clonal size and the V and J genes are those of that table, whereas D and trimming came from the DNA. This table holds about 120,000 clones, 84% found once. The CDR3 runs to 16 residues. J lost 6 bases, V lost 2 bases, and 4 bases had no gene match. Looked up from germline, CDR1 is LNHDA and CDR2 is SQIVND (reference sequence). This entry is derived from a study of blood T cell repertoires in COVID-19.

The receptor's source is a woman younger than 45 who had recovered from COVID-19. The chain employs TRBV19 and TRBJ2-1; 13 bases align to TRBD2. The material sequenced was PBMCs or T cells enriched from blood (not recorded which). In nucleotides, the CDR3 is TGTGCCAGTAGTATATCCCGGACTAGCGGGAGCAATGAGCAGTTCTTC. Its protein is CASSISRTSGSNEQFF.